The TCR beta chain described here comes from a study of blood T cells in healthy people across ages. Study outcomes and limitations: Samples with more naive T cells showed higher observed beta diversity. Relative to aged donors, long-lived donors carried more naive CD4+ cells and displayed higher diversity.

A second PCR of roughly 7 to 11 cycles used a sample-barcoded 5' primer and a J-beta primer mix. TCRdb reprocessed the 5' RACE reads via MiXCR and lists one record per CDR3 protein. The sample consists of some 850,000 distinct CDR3 sequences, about a quarter of them appearing once. Worth noting for this clonotype: What it binds is unknown.

From germline, CDR1 is GTSNPN and CDR2 SVGIG (reference sequence). The CDR3 sequence is 12 residues long. V lost 0 bases to trimming and J lost 2 bases, with 3 bases between them. The same sample was also used in a study of T cells of mothers and their children. That paper notes: Overlap measured in related mother-child pairs was slightly, non-significantly higher than in unrelated pairs. The authors identified no persistent microchimeric T cell clones.

The chain joins TRBV30 to TRBJ2-3; D is ambiguous. This TCR was sampled from a boy younger than 18 in good health. The sample was blood. The CDR3 nucleotides read TGTGCCTGGAGTGTATACACAGATACGCAGTATTTT. It codes for CAWSVYTDTQYF.